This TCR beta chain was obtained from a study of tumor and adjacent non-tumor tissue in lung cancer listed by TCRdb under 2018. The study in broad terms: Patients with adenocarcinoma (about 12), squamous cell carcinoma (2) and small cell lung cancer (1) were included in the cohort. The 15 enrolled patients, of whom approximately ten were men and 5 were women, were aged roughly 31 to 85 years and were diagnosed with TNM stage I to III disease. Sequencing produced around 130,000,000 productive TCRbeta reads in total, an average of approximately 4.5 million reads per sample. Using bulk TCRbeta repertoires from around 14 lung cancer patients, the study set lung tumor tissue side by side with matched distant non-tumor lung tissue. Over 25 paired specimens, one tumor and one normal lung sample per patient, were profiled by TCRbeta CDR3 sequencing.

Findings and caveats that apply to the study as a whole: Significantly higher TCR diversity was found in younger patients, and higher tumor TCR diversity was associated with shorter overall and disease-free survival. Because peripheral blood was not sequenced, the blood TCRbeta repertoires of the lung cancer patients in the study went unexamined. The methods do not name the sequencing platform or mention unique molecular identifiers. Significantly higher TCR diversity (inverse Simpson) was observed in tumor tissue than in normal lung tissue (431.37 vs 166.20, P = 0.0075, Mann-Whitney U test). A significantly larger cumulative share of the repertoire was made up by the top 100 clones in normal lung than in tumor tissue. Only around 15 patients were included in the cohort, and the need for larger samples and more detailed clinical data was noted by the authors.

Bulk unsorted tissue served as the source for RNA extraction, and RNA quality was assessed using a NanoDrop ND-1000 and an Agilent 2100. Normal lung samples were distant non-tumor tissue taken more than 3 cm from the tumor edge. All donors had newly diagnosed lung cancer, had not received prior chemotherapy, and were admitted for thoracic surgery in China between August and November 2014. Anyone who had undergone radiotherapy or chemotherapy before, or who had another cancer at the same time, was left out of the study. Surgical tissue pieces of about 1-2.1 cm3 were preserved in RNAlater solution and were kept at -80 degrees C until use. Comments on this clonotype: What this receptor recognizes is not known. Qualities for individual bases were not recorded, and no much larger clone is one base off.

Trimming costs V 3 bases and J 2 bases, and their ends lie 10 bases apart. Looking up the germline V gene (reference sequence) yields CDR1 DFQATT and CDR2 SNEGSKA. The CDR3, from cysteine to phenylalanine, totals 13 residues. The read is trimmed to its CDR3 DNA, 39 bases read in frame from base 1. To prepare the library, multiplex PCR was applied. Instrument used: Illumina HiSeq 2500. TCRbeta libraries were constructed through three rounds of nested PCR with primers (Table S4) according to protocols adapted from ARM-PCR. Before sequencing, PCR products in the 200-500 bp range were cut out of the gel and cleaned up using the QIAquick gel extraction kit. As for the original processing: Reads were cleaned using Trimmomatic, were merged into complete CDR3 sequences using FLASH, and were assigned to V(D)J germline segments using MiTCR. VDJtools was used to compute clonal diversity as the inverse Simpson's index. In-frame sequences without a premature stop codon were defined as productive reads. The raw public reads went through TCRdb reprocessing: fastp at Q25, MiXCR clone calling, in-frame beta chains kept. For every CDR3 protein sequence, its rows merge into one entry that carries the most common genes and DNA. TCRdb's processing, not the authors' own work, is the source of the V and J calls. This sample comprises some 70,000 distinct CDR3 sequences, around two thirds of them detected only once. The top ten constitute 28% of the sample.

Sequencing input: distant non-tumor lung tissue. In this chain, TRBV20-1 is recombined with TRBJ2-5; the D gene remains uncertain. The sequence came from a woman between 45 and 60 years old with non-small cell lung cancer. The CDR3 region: CSASPDPQETQYF. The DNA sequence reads TGCAGTGCTAGCCCAGATCCTCAAGAGACCCAGTACTTC.